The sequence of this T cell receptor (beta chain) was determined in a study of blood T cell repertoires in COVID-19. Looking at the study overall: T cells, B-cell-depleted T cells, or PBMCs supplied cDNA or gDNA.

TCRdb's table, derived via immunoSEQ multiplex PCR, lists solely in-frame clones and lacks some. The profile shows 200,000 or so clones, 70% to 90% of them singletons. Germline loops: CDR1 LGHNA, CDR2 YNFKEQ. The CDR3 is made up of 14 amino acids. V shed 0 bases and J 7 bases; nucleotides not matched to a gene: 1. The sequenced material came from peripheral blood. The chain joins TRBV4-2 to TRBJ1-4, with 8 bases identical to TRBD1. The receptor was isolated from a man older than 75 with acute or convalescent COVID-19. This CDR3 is CASSQDRGREKLFF. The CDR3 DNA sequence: TGTGCCAGCAGCCAAGACAGGGGGCGTGAAAAACTGTTTTTT.